This T cell receptor beta chain stems from a study of T cell repertoires in cytomegalovirus infection. Overall study: Public TCR beta signatures marked donors with CMV infection and the matching HLA. Study results and limitations: Identification of carriers of CMV plus the relevant HLA was achieved through cumulative public TCR beta family frequency. HLA-C-restricted TCR beta clonotypes specific for CMV led the ex vivo response.

TCRdb analysed the reads with MiXCR anew, one entry per CDR3 protein. The sample lists 450,000 to 550,000 distinct CDR3 sequences; more than 15% were seen once. This clonotype was detected a few times. The antigen is not known. The sample consisted of CD8+ T cells from PBMCs. The sequence came from a human donor in good health (CMV status not recorded). Some clones in this sample may be carry-over from other donors' samples.

This CDR3 reads CASSYSSSFYNEQFF. CDR3 in DNA: TGTGCCAGCAGTTACTCGAGTAGTTTCTACAATGAGCAGTTCTTC. The chain has TRBV6-5 and TRBJ2-1; no definite D call. CDR1 and CDR2 (germline): MNHEY, SVGAGI. This CDR3 has 15 residues. Trimming removed 0 bases at V and 3 bases at J, with 9 bases between.